The 3 T cell receptor beta chains below come from one sample, sequenced in a study of long-term antiretroviral therapy in people with HIV. The run of the v3.0 immunoSEQ assay was at survey level. Produced via immunoSEQ multiplex PCR; TCRdb's table is partial and in-frame only. The table records around 30,000 clones, 85% of them present only once. This material consisted of unsorted PBMCs, taken 2.3 years after starting antiretroviral therapy. Receptor source: a man aged 35-49 years with HIV.

This clone was counted only a few times. This sequence joins TRBV7-9 and TRBJ1-2; D gene uncertain. There are 13 residues in the CDR3. Germline lookup yields CDR1 SEHNR and CDR2 FQNEAQ (reference sequence). V was trimmed by 0 bases and J by 6 bases, leaving 8 bases between them. The CDR3, as DNA: TGTGCCAGCAGCTTAGCCACTTCAGATGGCTACACCTTC. It yields the protein CASSLATSDGYTF.

Only a few counts were recorded for this clone. The same CDR3 is also encoded by other DNA sequences in this sample. The V call is TRBV5-6, the J call TRBJ1-4; D uncertain. CDR3 length equals 14 residues. Per germline, CDR1 SGHDT and CDR2 YYEEEE. The ends were cut back, 1 base at V and 0 bases at J, with 4 bases in the middle. The CDR3 nucleotides are TGTGCCAGCAGCTTGATAGCAACTAATGAAAAACTGTTTTTT. Protein sequence: CASSLIATNEKLFF.

This chain links TRBV7-9 with TRBJ1-1; 8 bases are a match to TRBD1. Germline V gene sequence: CDR1 SEHNR, CDR2 FQNEAQ (reference sequence). This CDR3 comprises 14 residues. Unmatched junction bases numbered 8, after V lost 5 bases and J lost 6 bases. The CDR3 sequence: CASSDGTGSAEAFF. The DNA for the CDR3 is TGTGCCAGCAGCGATGGGACAGGATCGGCTGAAGCTTTCTTT. The complete variable domain, with remaining parts taken from reference TRBV7-9 and TRBJ1-1, reads DTGVSQNPRHKITKRGQNVTFRCDPISEHNRLYWYRQTLGQGPEFLTYFQNEAQLEKSRLLSDRFSAERPKGSFSTLEIQRTEQGDSAMYLCASSDGTGSAEAFFGQGTRLTVV.